This TCR beta chain emerged from a study of T cell responses to AZD1222 COVID-19 vaccine. Study-level results: Among vaccine-associated CD4 TCRs, coverage spanned spike, with dominance at 160-218 and 743-854.

Notes on this clone: Its specificity is unknown.

V was pared by 6 bases and J by 3 bases, with 14 bases of the junction left unmatched. The CDR3 is 18 amino acids. The germline V gene has CDR1 MNHEY and CDR2 SMNVEV (reference sequence). TCRdb's copy holds only in-frame clones and misses some; the assay was immunoSEQ multiplex PCR. The data hold around 110,000 clones, with about 92% observed a single time. Here the sequenced sample was peripheral blood, taken on day 0 of AZD1222 vaccination. This sequence was found in an adult in good health. The rearrangement uses TRBV27 and TRBJ2-5; the match to TRBD2 covers 12 bases. The chain's CDR3 is CASRPGSSGRASKETQYF. The CDR3, as DNA: TGTGCCAGCAGACCCGGGTCTAGCGGGAGGGCCAGCAAAGAGACCCAGTACTTC.